A single sample gave rise to the 26 T cell receptor beta chains below, sequenced in a study of cytomegalovirus exposure and HLA in healthy donors (dated by TCRdb to about 2017). Library method: the immunoSEQ multiplex PCR assay. The multiplex PCR relied on a mix of 60 forward primers for TCR Vbeta segments and 13 reverse primers for TCR Jbeta segments. Imported from immuneACCESS, the table was reduced by TCRdb to in-frame sequences with V and J called. These copies leave out some clones; in studies compared against another copy, an unresolved V gene accounts for under half, and the cause of the remainder is not known. This sample gives 100,000 to 150,000 clones in total; more than 70% of them show up just once. Over 0.9% of the sample lies in the top ten. Sequencing input: PBMCs. Receptor source: a woman aged 60-75 years in good health and CMV-seronegative.

The J gene is TRBJ1-1, the V gene TRBV4-1; 7 bases fit TRBD1. Trimming took 1 base from V and 3 from J; bases not matched to a gene: 8. Germline assignment: CDR1 MGHRA and CDR2 YSYEKL. CDR3 length: 16 residues. The CDR3: CASSQARGKGDTEAFF. The CDR3 DNA reads as TGCGCCAGCAGCCAAGCCAGGGGGAAGGGGGACACTGAAGCTTTCTTT.

This clone was picked up a small number of times. This sequence joins TRBV5-1 and TRBJ1-1; D may be TRBD1 (6 bases). CDR1 is SGHRS and CDR2 is YFSETQ in the germline V gene. The CDR3 runs 14 residues. Trimming removed 5 bases from V and 0 bases from J, with 11 bases in between. The chain's CDR3 is CASRRGQLNTEAFF. In nucleotides, the CDR3 is TGCGCCAGCAGAAGGGGACAACTGAACACTGAAGCTTTCTTT.

The chain uses TRBV14 and TRBJ2-1, with a possible D match to TRBD1 (5 bases). Germline CDR1 is SGHDN and CDR2 is FVKESK. The V gene lost 0 bases and the J gene lost 4 bases, with 16 bases spanning the gap. There are 17 residues in the CDR3. The CDR3 nucleotides are TGTGCCAGCAGCCAAGATATCGACAGACAAAGATACAATGAGCAGTTCTTC. Amino acids: CASSQDIDRQRYNEQFF.

The rearrangement joins TRBV7-3 to TRBJ2-3, with 8 bases lining up with TRBD2. Germline CDR1 reads SGHTA; CDR2 reads FQGTGA. V shed 1 base and J 5 bases; nucleotides not matched to a gene: 8. This CDR3 has 16 amino acids. CDR3 sequence reads: CASSLRPGGFQDTQYF. The DNA for the CDR3 is TGTGCCAGCAGCTTAAGGCCGGGAGGGTTTCAAGATACGCAGTATTTT.

The chain couples TRBV28 to TRBJ1-2; a weak D match, TRBD1 (6 bases). The V and J ends lost 3 bases and 2 bases respectively, with 25 bases between them. This CDR3 region has 19 residues. The germline V gene has CDR1 MDHEN and CDR2 SYDVKM. The CDR3 reads CASSFWGGQVGDPNYGYTF. The CDR3 nucleotides are TGTGCCAGCAGTTTTTGGGGGGGCCAAGTTGGAGACCCGAACTATGGCTACACCTTC.

This chain connects TRBV7-6 to TRBJ1-1, with TRBD1 as a possible D gene (6 bases). The CDR3 contains 16 residues. With 0 bases removed from V and 1 base from J, the gap between germline ends came to 12 bases. CDR1 SGHVS and CDR2 FNYEAQ come from the germline V gene. CDR3 region: CASSLAQGTWNTEAFF. CDR3 in DNA: TGTGCCAGCAGCTTAGCGCAGGGGACCTGGAACACTGAAGCTTTCTTT.

The rearrangement links TRBV4-2 to TRBJ2-7; 8 nucleotides match TRBD1. Germline V gene lookup returns CDR1 LGHNA and CDR2 YNFKEQ. The CDR3 runs to 16 residues. V dropped 1 base and J dropped 2; count of bases not matched to a gene: 7. The DNA of the CDR3 is TGTGCCAGCAGCCAAGTTTGGGAGACAGGGGCCTACGAGCAGTACTTC. As protein: CASSQVWETGAYEQYF.

As to this clone: The same CDR3 also results from other DNA sequences found in this sample. This chain uses TRBV4-1 with TRBJ1-1, with TRBD1 as a possible D gene (6 bases). From germline, CDR1 is MGHRA and CDR2 YSYEKL. The CDR3 is 14 amino acids. Between the trimmed V and J ends, which lost 1 base and 1 base, there was a span of 7 bases. The CDR3 nucleotides are TGCGCCAGCAGCCAAGTAGGGGGGAACACTGAAGCTTTCTTT. Its protein is CASSQVGGNTEAFF.

V gene TRBV4-2 combines with J gene TRBJ2-3, with 11 bases aligning to TRBD2. CDR1 is LGHNA, CDR2 YNFKEQ, per germline. The junction had 11 bases not matched to a gene; V was cut back by 4 bases and J by 8 bases. CDR3 length: 16 residues. CDR3 protein: CASSPTLAGGLRTQYF. CDR3 nucleotide sequence: TGTGCCAGCAGCCCAACCCTAGCGGGGGGACTGCGTACGCAGTATTTT.

The chain is built from TRBV28 and TRBJ1-2, with 11 bases that match TRBD1. In germline, CDR1 is MDHEN, CDR2 SYDVKM. The CDR3 covers 14 residues. The CDR3 here is CALRDRGANYGYTF. CDR3 in DNA: TGTGCTCTTCGGGACAGGGGGGCTAACTATGGCTACACCTTC.

The genes are TRBV7-2 and TRBJ2-1, with D possibly being TRBD2 (6 bases). This CDR3 spans 16 amino acids. Per the germline V gene, CDR1 is SGHTA and CDR2 is FQGNSA. Between the trimmed V and J ends, which lost 5 bases and 8 bases, there was a span of 22 bases. The CDR3 coding sequence is TGTGCCAGCAGCGTGATCGGGAGCCTCTTCATCGATGAGCAGTTCTTC. Its protein product is CASSVIGSLFIDEQFF.

The chain employs TRBV6-6 and TRBJ2-1; 8 nucleotides agree with TRBD1. The CDR3 has 15 amino acids. The germline CDR1 and CDR2 sequences are MNHNY and SVGAGI (reference sequence). V shed 6 bases, J shed 3 bases, and the junction held 7 bases outside the gene matches. CDR3 nucleotide sequence: TGTGCCAGCAGATCTGAGGGACAGGACTACAATGAGCAGTTCTTC. Translation: CASRSEGQDYNEQFF.

V gene TRBV2 combines with J gene TRBJ2-3; 10 nucleotides line up with TRBD2. With 3 bases clipped from V and 5 bases from J, the junction kept 5 bases outside the gene matches. This CDR3 spans 15 amino acids. Germline V gene lookup returns CDR1 SNHLY and CDR2 FYNNEI. The CDR3 protein is CASSEASGRLDTQYF. As DNA, the CDR3 is TGTGCCAGCAGTGAGGCTAGCGGGAGATTAGATACGCAGTATTTT.

The rearrangement joins TRBV4-1 to TRBJ1-6, with D tentatively TRBD1 (5 bases). This CDR3 region has 15 residues. The germline V gene encodes CDR1 MGHRA and CDR2 YSYEKL. V lost 0 bases and J lost 5, with 8 bases in between. For the CDR3, the DNA is TGCGCCAGCAGCCAAGATGGGGCGAATAATTCACCCCTCCACTTT. Amino acid sequence: CASSQDGANNSPLHF.

The genes are TRBV1 and TRBJ2-7; no DNA check was done on the table's D call, TRBD1. TRBV1 is described as a pseudogene. The CDR3 runs to 16 residues. The DNA of the CDR3 is TGCACCAGCAGCCAAGATCGGACAGGGAGGTTCTACGAGCAGTACTTC. Protein: CTSSQDRTGRFYEQYF.

The chain combines TRBV9 with TRBJ2-1, with D possibly matching TRBD2 (6 bases). Germline CDR1 and CDR2: SGDLS and YYNGEE. The V end was cut by 1 base, the J end by 7 bases, with 12 bases between. The CDR3 runs to 14 residues. The DNA for the CDR3 is TGTGCCAGCAGCGTAACTGCGGGGTTGAATGAGCAGTTCTTC. Amino acid sequence: CASSVTAGLNEQFF.

There are a few counts of this clone. CDR3 in DNA: TGTGCCAGCAGCCTCGGGGGACTTGAAGCTTTCTTT. Its protein is CASSLGGLEAFF. The V and J genes are TRBV7-9 and TRBJ1-1; tentatively, D is TRBD1 (5 bases). The CDR3 covers 12 residues. Germline V gene data show CDR1 as SEHNR and CDR2 as FQNEAQ (reference sequence). Trimming cost V 5 bases and J 7 bases, with 11 bases left between them.

This clone was observed a few times. The chain recombines TRBV7-2 with TRBJ2-1, with a weak D call TRBD2 (7 bases). This CDR3 region has 15 residues. Trimming left V 3 bases short and J 3 bases short, with 12 bases between. From germline, CDR1 is SGHTA and CDR2 FQGNSA. The CDR3 DNA reads TGTGCCAGCAGCTTTACGGGGGGCTTCTACAATGAGCAGTTCTTC. Its translation is CASSFTGGFYNEQFF.

The chain uses TRBV19 and TRBJ2-1, with TRBD2 matching over 9 bases. Germline CDR1 reads LNHDA; CDR2 reads SQIVND (reference sequence). The CDR3 is made up of 17 amino acids. V dropped 6 bases and J dropped 4; count of bases not matched to a gene: 13. The CDR3 is CASRTLGVAGEYNEQFF. CDR3 sequence (DNA): TGTGCCAGTAGAACCCTCGGGGTAGCGGGGGAGTACAATGAGCAGTTCTTC.

The chain has TRBV27 and TRBJ2-5; TRBD1 matches at 9 bases. The ends lost 5 bases at V and 6 bases at J; junction bases unmatched: 7. The CDR3 consists of 14 residues. Germline V gives CDR1 MNHEY, CDR2 SMNVEV (reference sequence). This chain's CDR3 is CASSPTGGTKTQYF. The CDR3 nucleotides read TGTGCCAGCAGTCCCACAGGGGGCACAAAGACCCAGTACTTC.

This chain uses TRBV4-1 with TRBJ1-4, with a tentative D call TRBD1 (5 bases). V was clipped by 1 base and J by 4 bases, with 16 bases between them. The germline V gene has CDR1 MGHRA and CDR2 YSYEKL. The CDR3 is 17 residues long. CDR3 nucleotides: TGCGCCAGCAGCCAAGGGCAGGGAGGCGCTTATAATGAAAAACTGTTTTTT. Its translation: CASSQGQGGAYNEKLFF.

As regards this clone: The junction differs from germline at one of its ends, possibly a read error. The rearrangement uses TRBV6-1 and TRBJ2-7, with 8 bases lining up with TRBD1. The CDR3 length is 15 residues. Germline V lookup: CDR1 MNHNS, CDR2 SASEGT. CDR3 loop: CASSVLTGAYYGQYF. CDR3 nucleotides: TGTGCCAGCAGTGTACTGACAGGGGCCTACTACGGGCAGTACTTC.

The V call is TRBV7-3, the J call TRBJ1-2, with 8 nucleotides matching TRBD1. There are 13 residues in the CDR3. V lost 5 bases, J lost 3 bases, and 2 bases stayed unmatched. The V gene's germline CDR1 is SGHTA and CDR2 FQGTGA. CDR3 bases: TGTGCCAGCAGCGCGACAGGGGACTATGGCTACACCTTC. Translation: CASSATGDYGYTF.

This clone has more than one count but fewer than ten. This chain joins TRBV28 and TRBJ1-2; D remains ambiguous. The CDR3 runs to 13 residues. Germline CDR1 MDHEN, CDR2 SYDVKM. With 2 bases removed from V and 8 bases from J, the gap between germline ends came to 12 bases. The DNA for the CDR3 is TGTGCCAGCAGTTTAAACAGAGTTATGGGCTACACCTTC. Amino acid sequence: CASSLNRVMGYTF.

The chain is built from TRBV2 and TRBJ2-5, with TRBD1 as a possible D gene (6 bases). The CDR3 runs 13 residues. Germline-derived CDR1 and CDR2 are SNHLY and FYNNEI. Trimming stripped 2 bases from V and 6 bases from J, with 10 bases between. As DNA, the CDR3 is TGTGCCAGCAGTGAACCAGGGGCTCAGACCCAGTACTTC. Protein: CASSEPGAQTQYF.

This clone was found once. The V gene is TRBV11-2, the J gene TRBJ2-7; 10 nucleotides align to TRBD2. The germline gives CDR1 SGHAT, CDR2 FQNNGV. V trimming: 1 base; J trimming: 1 base; junction bases outside the gene matches: 7. The CDR3 has 17 residues. The CDR3 DNA reads TGTGCCAGCAGCTTAGCTCTAGCGGGGGAACTATCCTACGAGCAGTACTTC. Its protein product is CASSLALAGELSYEQYF.